One sample yielded the 16 T cell receptor beta chains listed below, sequenced in a study of shared clonotypes between healthy human individuals. TCRdb keeps only in-frame clones here, not all; method: immunoSEQ multiplex PCR. The sample contains about 2 million clones, about 95% of which appear only once. Only CD45RO-negative cells positively selected for CCR7 counted as naive CD8 cells, so terminally differentiated effector memory CD45RA+ cells were excluded. The sample comprised naive CD8+ T cells sorted from blood. The receptor set was obtained from a man aged 18 to 35 in good health.

This chain joins TRBV11-3 and TRBJ2-1, with a possible D match to TRBD2 (6 bases). Germline-derived CDR1 and CDR2 are SGHNT and YENEEA. The CDR3 runs 12 residues. V lost 0 bases to trimming and J lost 16 bases, with 13 bases between them. Here the CDR3 DNA reads TGTGCCAGCAGCTTAGACGGGGGTCACGAATTCTTC. Translation gives CASSLDGGHEFF.

This chain connects TRBV10-3 to TRBJ2-7; 8 bases line up with TRBD1. Germline V gives CDR1 ENHRY, CDR2 SYGVKD. V shed 10 bases, J shed 5 bases, and the junction held 13 bases outside the gene matches. This CDR3 region has 14 residues. CDR3 DNA sequence: TGTGCCACCTGGGGACAGGAGGTTGCAGACGAGCAGTACTTC. Translation: CATWGQEVADEQYF.

This rearrangement joins TRBV6-5 to TRBJ1-2; perhaps TRBD1 as D (5 bases). The CDR3 totals 14 residues. Germline V gene lookup returns CDR1 MNHEY and CDR2 SVGAGI. V was trimmed by 10 bases and J by 6 bases, leaving 21 bases between them. The CDR3 is CATALRGLKDGYTF. The CDR3 nucleotides read TGTGCCACTGCACTCCGGGGCCTTAAGGATGGCTACACCTTC.

The chain couples TRBV9 to TRBJ1-1; no definite D call. V was cut by 0 bases and J by 2 bases, with 11 bases left in between. Germline V gene lookup returns CDR1 SGDLS and CDR2 YYNGEE. CDR3 length: 15 residues. The CDR3 sequence: CASSVDGRANTEAFF. The CDR3 nucleotides are TGTGCCAGCAGCGTAGATGGGAGGGCCAACACTGAAGCTTTCTTT.

This chain connects TRBV4-1 to TRBJ2-4; D may be TRBD2 (5 bases). Germline lookup yields CDR1 MGHRA and CDR2 YSYEKL. V was pared by 1 base and J by 3 bases, with 16 bases between. This CDR3 is built from 17 residues. CDR3 bases: TGCGCCAGCAGCCAAGTAAGGTGGGCTGAGGGCAAAAACATTCAGTACTTC. It codes for CASSQVRWAEGKNIQYF.

In the case of this clone: The sample carries other DNA sequences with the same CDR3. This chain uses TRBV7-9 with TRBJ2-7, with D uncertain. Germline V gene sequence: CDR1 SEHNR, CDR2 FQNEAQ (reference sequence). V lost 2 bases, J lost 3 bases, and 8 bases lay in between. The CDR3 is made up of 13 amino acids. The CDR3 loop is CASSLRPDYEQYF. The CDR3, as DNA: TGTGCCAGCAGCTTACGGCCTGACTACGAGCAGTACTTC.

The CDR3 sequence is CASSQGYNSPLHF. The CDR3 DNA follows: TGTGCCAGCAGCCAGGGATATAATTCACCCCTCCACTTT. The V and J genes are TRBV6-6 and TRBJ1-6; tentative D call: TRBD1 (5 bases). The V end was cut by 6 bases, the J end by 4 bases, with 7 bases between. This CDR3 comprises 13 residues. Germline V lookup: CDR1 MNHNY, CDR2 SVGAGI (reference sequence).

The chain recombines TRBV19 with TRBJ2-7, with D unresolved. This CDR3 is built from 14 residues. With 2 bases removed from V and 2 bases from J, the gap between germline ends came to 10 bases. Germline V gene data show CDR1 as LNHDA and CDR2 as SQIVND (reference sequence). CDR3 loop: CASSISATTYEQYF. The CDR3 bases are TGTGCCAGTAGTATAAGTGCGACGACCTACGAGCAGTACTTC.

This sequence joins TRBV10-3 and TRBJ2-1; D possibly matches TRBD1 or TRBD2 (5 bases each). Trimming stripped 3 bases from V and 2 bases from J, with 8 bases between. There are 14 residues in the CDR3. Germline loops: CDR1 ENHRY, CDR2 SYGVKD. The CDR3 protein is CAISESGPYNEQFF. In nucleotides, the CDR3 is TGTGCCATCAGTGAATCGGGGCCCTACAATGAGCAGTTCTTC.

This chain links TRBV19 with TRBJ2-3, with D hard to call. The CDR3 extends over 13 amino acids. V lost 4 bases and J lost 5, with 10 bases in between. Germline CDR1 LNHDA, CDR2 SQIVND (reference sequence). The CDR3 spells CASSTRLLDTQYF. CDR3 DNA: TGTGCCAGTAGTACTCGTCTATTAGATACGCAGTATTTT.

Details on this clone: In the same sample, other DNA sequences code for this CDR3. This sequence joins TRBV7-9 and TRBJ2-7; tentatively, D is TRBD2 (5 bases). The CDR3 runs 13 residues. The V and J ends lost 5 bases and 3 bases respectively, with 11 bases between them. Germline V lookup: CDR1 SEHNR, CDR2 FQNEAQ (reference sequence). CDR3 amino acids: CASSPGDGYEQYF. The CDR3 DNA follows: TGTGCCAGCAGCCCCGGGGATGGCTACGAGCAGTACTTC. Drawing the rest from reference TRBV7-9 and TRBJ2-7, the complete variable domain is DTGVSQNPRHKITKRGQNVTFRCDPISEHNRLYWYRQTLGQGPEFLTYFQNEAQLEKSRLLSDRFSAERPKGSFSTLEIQRTEQGDSAMYLCASSPGDGYEQYFGPGTRLTVT.

This clone has more than one count but fewer than ten. The identical CDR3 is also encoded by other nucleotide sequences in the sample. The chain's CDR3 is CASSQGGSNYGYTF. CDR3 nucleotides: TGCGCCAGCAGCCAAGGGGGCTCTAACTATGGCTACACCTTC. V is TRBV4-1 and J is TRBJ1-2; D may be TRBD1 (5 bases). Germline V CDR1 and CDR2: MGHRA, YSYEKL. Trimming cost V 1 base and J 0 bases, with 6 bases left between them. This CDR3 is built from 14 residues.

The chain carries TRBV7-6 and TRBJ1-1; D is unresolved. With 1 base removed from V and 0 bases from J, the gap between germline ends came to 12 bases. CDR3 size: 16 residues. Germline V gives CDR1 SGHVS, CDR2 FNYEAQ. CDR3 sequence (DNA): TGTGCCAGCAGCTTAGGCGATGGCAGCTTGAACACTGAAGCTTTCTTT. Encoded protein: CASSLGDGSLNTEAFF.

On this clone: Other nucleotide sequences in the sample specify the same CDR3. This chain links TRBV7-9 with TRBJ2-7, with no clear D. With 1 base removed from V and 4 bases from J, the gap between germline ends came to 5 bases. Germline CDR1 and CDR2: SEHNR and FQNEAQ (reference sequence). The CDR3 runs 12 residues. CDR3 DNA sequence: TGTGCCAGCAGCTTAGAGTCGTACGAGCAGTACTTC. Protein product: CASSLESYEQYF.

The chain joins TRBV10-3 to TRBJ2-7; tentative D call: TRBD1 (6 bases). With 6 bases removed from V and 2 bases from J, the gap between germline ends came to 14 bases. The CDR3 spans 14 residues. Germline V CDR1 and CDR2: ENHRY, SYGVKD. DNA for the CDR3: TGTGCCATCAGCCCGGGACACGGTCCCTACGAGCAGTACTTC. Translation: CAISPGHGPYEQYF.

This sequence joins TRBV4-3 and TRBJ2-7, with 9 nucleotides matching TRBD1. Germline trimming cut 3 bases from V and 2 bases from J; bases unmatched to any gene: 11. This CDR3 is 17 amino acids long. Per the germline V gene, CDR1 is LGHNA and CDR2 is YSLEER. CDR3 amino acids: CASSQLLGQGSPYEQYF. CDR3 nucleotides: TGCGCCAGCAGCCAGTTACTCGGACAGGGGAGTCCCTACGAGCAGTACTTC.